A single sample is the source of the 10 T cell receptor beta chains below, sequenced in a study of a mutant IDH1 vaccine in newly diagnosed glioma. The antigens of these receptors remain unknown. Time point indicated: week 23, last vaccination. In the vaccine, a single dose held 300 ug of the mutant IDH1 20-mer peptide, along with topical imiquimod. The assay was immunoSEQ multiplex PCR, and TCRdb's table has in-frame clones only and misses some. The data hold tens of thousands of clones, with around 80% observed a single time. Sequencing used PBMCs, obtained from a glioma patient whose treatment included an IDH1 peptide vaccine. These receptors all stem from a man aged 30 to 39 with glioma.

The chain links TRBV5-1 to TRBJ2-7; D could derive from TRBD1 or TRBD2 (5 bases each). V shed 0 bases and J shed 6 bases, with 7 bases lying between them. CDR3 length: 12 amino acids. CDR1 is SGHRS, CDR2 YFSETQ, per germline. The CDR3 DNA is TGCGCCAGCAGCTTGGGTGGGACCGAGCAGTACTTC. Encoded protein: CASSLGGTEQYF.

The chain carries TRBV28 and TRBJ2-7; 13 bases align to TRBD2. The trim removed 10 bases at V and 4 bases at J, leaving 4 bases unmatched. The CDR3 has 13 residues. Per the germline V gene, CDR1 is MDHEN and CDR2 is SYDVKM. This CDR3 is CATETSGRYEQYF. CDR3 DNA: TGTGCCACCGAGACTAGCGGGAGGTACGAGCAGTACTTC.

The V call is TRBV19, the J call TRBJ1-1; a possible D gene is TRBD1 (5 bases). This CDR3 region has 12 residues. V lost 6 bases, J lost 6 bases, and 11 bases lay in between. CDR1 is LNHDA, CDR2 SQIVND, per germline (reference sequence). The CDR3 sequence: CASSSWGAEAFF. The CDR3 DNA reads as TGTGCCAGTAGCTCGTGGGGGGCTGAAGCTTTCTTT.

CDR3 region: CASSPLGSHDYEQYF. The DNA of the CDR3 is TGTGCCAGCAGCCCCCTGGGCAGCCACGACTACGAGCAGTACTTC. This chain joins TRBV5-6 and TRBJ2-7; D is undetermined. Germline-derived CDR1 and CDR2 are SGHDT and YYEEEE. The ends were cut back, 4 bases at V and 3 bases at J, with 17 bases in the middle. This CDR3 is built from 15 residues.

V and J are TRBV25-1 and TRBJ2-7; D possibly corresponds to TRBD2 (5 bases). The length of the CDR3 is 16 residues. Per germline, CDR1 MGHDK and CDR2 SYGVNS. The V end lost 2 bases, the J end lost 4 bases, and 18 bases lay between the germline ends. The CDR3 region is CASSEGSWADGYEQYF. The DNA for the CDR3 is TGTGCCAGCAGTGAAGGGAGCTGGGCGGACGGGTACGAGCAGTACTTC.

The V and J genes are TRBV5-4 and TRBJ2-7, with D maybe TRBD1 (6 bases). Germline CDR1 is SGHNT and CDR2 is YYREEE (reference sequence). The CDR3 length is 14 residues. With 3 bases removed from V and 2 bases from J, the gap between germline ends came to 12 bases. The CDR3 here is CASSSQGPPYEQYF. In DNA form, the CDR3 reads TGTGCCAGCAGCTCACAGGGTCCCCCCTACGAGCAGTACTTC.

The V gene is TRBV12-5, the J gene TRBJ2-5; D unresolved. This CDR3 is built from 12 residues. Germline V gene lookup returns CDR1 LGHNT and CDR2 FRNRAP. V lost 6 bases and J 5 bases, leaving 10 bases between the germline ends. DNA for the CDR3: TGTGCTAGTGGCGGCTATTCGGAGACCCAGTACTTC. Residues: CASGGYSETQYF.

The chain carries TRBV19 and TRBJ1-4, with TRBD1 identical over 7 bases. Germline V gene sequence: CDR1 LNHDA, CDR2 SQIVND (reference sequence). The trim removed 6 bases at V and 7 bases at J, leaving 8 bases unmatched. The CDR3 extends over 14 amino acids. The CDR3 sequence is CASRNRQGVEKLFF. In DNA form, the CDR3 reads TGTGCCAGTAGAAATCGACAGGGAGTTGAAAAACTGTTTTTT.

The V call is TRBV5-1, the J call TRBJ2-1; 7 bases are a match to TRBD2. The germline V gene encodes CDR1 SGHRS and CDR2 YFSETQ. The CDR3 has 18 amino acids. The junction had 20 bases not matched to a gene; V was cut back by 4 bases and J by 7 bases. CDR3 nucleotides: TGCGCCAGCAGCCCCCCTGCAGGCGGGGCGGGAGTGTTGAATGAGCAGTTCTTC. It translates to CASSPPAGGAGVLNEQFF. The variable domain in full, completed from reference TRBV5-1 and TRBJ2-1, reads KAGVTQTPRYLIKTRGQQVTLSCSPISGHRSVSWYQQTPGQGLQFLFEYFSETQRNKGNFPGRFSGRQFSNSRSEMNVSTLELGDSALYLCASSPPAGGAGVLNEQFFGPGTRLTVL.

This clone was seen only a few times. This rearrangement joins TRBV6-1 to TRBJ1-1; D ambiguous. The germline gives CDR1 MNHNS, CDR2 SASEGT. The V end was cut by 1 base, the J end by 10 bases, with 13 bases between. The CDR3 is made up of 13 amino acids. In DNA, the CDR3 is TGTGCCAGCAGTGAAGGCCATGGGGAGGGAGCTTTCTTT. Its protein is CASSEGHGEGAFF.